One sample yielded the 30 T cell receptor beta chains listed below, sequenced in a study of breast tumors, draining lymph nodes, adjacent tissues. Axillary draining lymph nodes of breast cancer patients supplied the node samples. TCRdb reprocessed the multiplex PCR reads via MiXCR and lists one record per CDR3 protein. The sample lists some 250,000 distinct CDR3 sequences; less than 35% were seen once. Sequencing used axillary lymph node tissue. The receptors shown here come from a female donor with breast cancer. Some clones in this sample may be carry-over from other donors' samples.

On this clonotype itself: A read error may be the cause here, since a much bigger clone is one base away. The J gene is TRBJ2-5, the V gene TRBV6-1; D possibly matches TRBD1 or TRBD2 (5 bases each). The V gene's germline CDR1 is MNHNS and CDR2 SASEGT. With 8 bases removed from V and 9 bases from J, the gap between germline ends came to 22 bases. This CDR3 is 14 amino acids long. The CDR3 protein is CASYLTGGGAPQYF. The CDR3 DNA reads as TGTGCCAGCTACCTAACCGGTGGGGGTGCGCCCCAGTACTTC.

Points on this clonotype: A much larger clone differs by one base, so this may be a read error. The rearrangement links TRBV5-5 to TRBJ2-3; tentatively, D is TRBD1 (5 bases). The CDR3 totals 14 residues. V was trimmed by 4 bases and J by 7 bases, leaving 16 bases between them. In germline, CDR1 is SGHKS, CDR2 YYEKEE (reference sequence). CDR3 DNA: TGTGCCAGCAGCCTGGGTGGGGCGCCCTATACGCAGTATTTT. Translated, it gives CASSLGGAPYTQYF.

This clonotype was picked up a small number of times. A read error may be the cause here, since a much bigger clone is one base away. The V and J genes are TRBV9 and TRBJ2-1, with D unclear. CDR3 length: 15 amino acids. Germline V gene data show CDR1 as SGDLS and CDR2 as YYNGEE. For the CDR3, the DNA is TGTGCCAGCAGCGTAGTTGGCGAAGTCTACAATGAGCCGTTCTTC. It encodes CASSVVGEVYNEPFF.

This clonotype was picked up one time. The missing conserved phenylalanine or tryptophan at the end of this CDR3 makes a read error likely. The limits of the CDR3 on the DNA are not certain, so only TCRdb's listed CDR3 is given. The J gene is TRBJ2-3, the V gene TRBV5-1; whether TRBD1, the table's D call, matches the DNA was not checked. CDR1 is SGHRS, CDR2 YFSETQ, per germline. The CDR3 comprises 10 residues, both ends counted. The CDR3 is CASSLRGTGV.

Here the CDR3 DNA reads TGTGCCAGCACCGAAGGGGGGCCACCTAATGAAAAACTGTTTTTT. As protein: CASTEGGPPNEKLFF. This chain joins TRBV28 and TRBJ1-4; the D gene is possibly TRBD1 (6 bases). Looked up from germline, CDR1 is MDHEN and CDR2 is SYDVKM. This CDR3 is built from 15 residues. V shed 7 bases and J shed 3 bases, with 15 bases lying between them.

Concerning this clonotype: A clone one base away is much larger, so this may be a read error. This chain joins TRBV19 and TRBJ1-5, with D unclear. The CDR3 consists of 13 residues. V lost 2 bases, J lost 9 bases, and 11 bases lay in between. Germline V CDR1 and CDR2: LNHDA, SQIVND (reference sequence). The DNA for the CDR3 is TGTGCCAGTAGTATACCCCAGGATCGGCCCCAGCATTTT. Translation gives CASSIPQDRPQHF.

The chain employs TRBV5-1 and TRBJ2-1; 14 bases are a match to TRBD2. V lost 4 bases and J lost 6; bases outside the gene matches: 12. Germline CDR1 and CDR2: SGHRS and YFSETQ. CDR3 length equals 18 residues. CDR3 DNA sequence: TGCGCCAGCAGCCTAGGGACTAGCGGGAGCGCCGGGGGCAATGAGCAGTTCTTC. This sequence encodes CASSLGTSGSAGGNEQFF.

There are many counts of this clonotype. The J gene is TRBJ1-3, the V gene TRBV6-6; TRBD1 aligns across 7 bases. Germline V gene data show CDR1 as MNHNY and CDR2 as SVGAGI (reference sequence). The CDR3 loop spans 14 amino acids. V lost 5 bases to trimming and J lost 5 bases; unmatched junction nucleotides: 6. The CDR3 bases are TGTGCCAGCAGTCCGGCAGGGGGAAGAAACACCATATATTTT. It encodes CASSPAGGRNTIYF.

This clonotype was detected ten times or more. The rearrangement uses TRBV11-3 and TRBJ2-3, with 8 bases identical to TRBD1. Germline V lookup: CDR1 SGHNT, CDR2 YENEEA. The CDR3 extends over 15 amino acids. With 5 bases clipped from V and 2 bases from J, the junction kept 6 bases outside the gene matches. The CDR3: CASSLQGVHTDTQYF. In DNA form, the CDR3 reads TGTGCCAGCAGCCTACAGGGGGTTCACACAGATACGCAGTATTTT.

The chain employs TRBV20-1 and TRBJ1-6, with D perhaps TRBD1 (5 bases). Trimming cost V 4 bases and J 8 bases, with 12 bases left between them. This CDR3 comprises 13 residues. CDR1 and CDR2 from the germline V gene are DFQATT and SNEGSKA (reference sequence). In DNA, the CDR3 is TGCAGTGCTACCCCAGGGTCGGATTCACCCCTCCACTTT. It codes for CSATPGSDSPLHF.

This clonotype was seen at least ten times. The chain carries TRBV9 and TRBJ1-3; D is unresolved. Germline V CDR1 and CDR2: SGDLS, YYNGEE. The CDR3 is 14 amino acids. Trimming removed 0 bases at V and 0 bases at J, with 4 bases between. The CDR3 coding sequence is TGTGCCAGCAGCGTAGGTGACTCTGGAAACACCATATATTTT. Translated, it gives CASSVGDSGNTIYF.

This chain connects TRBV24-1 to TRBJ2-3; D may match TRBD1 or TRBD2 (5 bases each). The V gene lost 3 bases and the J gene lost 9 bases, with 15 bases spanning the gap. The germline gives CDR1 KGHDR, CDR2 SFDVKD. CDR3 length: 14 residues. The CDR3 protein is CATSDAGTGFTQYF. The CDR3 DNA follows: TGTGCCACCAGTGATGCCGGGACGGGGTTCACGCAGTATTTT.

Many counts were recorded for this clonotype. V is TRBV18 and J is TRBJ1-2; D gene unclear. Germline CDR1 KGHSH, CDR2 LQKENI. The CDR3 is made up of 13 amino acids. Trimming pared 4 bases from V and 1 base from J, leaving 7 bases between. In DNA, the CDR3 is TGTGCCAGCTCACTGACGGTTAACTATGGCTACACCTTC. Translated: CASSLTVNYGYTF.

This clonotype was counted ten times or more. The rearrangement links TRBV7-8 to TRBJ2-7; a weak D match, TRBD1 (5 bases). The CDR3 is 13 amino acids. V was trimmed by 3 bases and J by 5 bases, leaving 11 bases between them. Germline CDR1 SGHVS, CDR2 FQNEAQ. The chain's CDR3 is CASSFWGLDEQYF. The DNA of the CDR3 is TGTGCCAGCAGCTTTTGGGGCCTCGACGAGCAGTACTTC.

This rearrangement joins TRBV9 to TRBJ2-5, with D perhaps TRBD1 (6 bases). Trimming stripped 0 bases from V and 4 bases from J, with 13 bases between. The CDR3 sequence is 15 residues long. CDR1 SGDLS and CDR2 YYNGEE come from the germline V gene. In nucleotides, the CDR3 is TGTGCCAGCAGCGTAGGTCTACAGGGTACAGAGACCCAGTACTTC. This gives the protein CASSVGLQGTETQYF.

Worth noting for this clonotype: The junction departs from the called germline gene at one end, perhaps through a read error. This chain joins TRBV20-1 and TRBJ2-6, with 7 positions matching TRBD1. The CDR3 is 14 residues long. Germline-derived CDR1 and CDR2 are DFQATT and SNEGSKA (reference sequence). The CDR3 DNA follows: TGCAGTGCTAGAGATCGGGCAGGGGGCAACGTCCTGACTTTC. Its protein product is CSARDRAGGNVLTF.

V gene TRBV12-5 combines with J gene TRBJ1-5; tentatively, D is TRBD1 (6 bases). Trimming cost V 2 bases and J 3 bases, with 11 bases left between them. The CDR3 totals 15 residues. Looked up from germline, CDR1 is LGHNT and CDR2 is FRNRAP. Written as DNA, the CDR3 is TGTGCTAGTGGTTTGAATAACAGGGCCAATCAGCCCCAGCATTTT. The encoded protein is CASGLNNRANQPQHF.

This clonotype turned up a few times. The chain has TRBV7-9 and TRBJ2-3; D possibly corresponds to TRBD2 (7 bases). Between the trimmed V and J ends, which lost 1 base and 4 bases, there was a span of 18 bases. This CDR3 is 17 amino acids long. CDR1 SEHNR and CDR2 FQNEAQ come from the germline V gene (reference sequence). CDR3: CASSLGGGGRDADTQYF. The CDR3 DNA reads as TGTGCCAGCAGCTTAGGAGGGGGGGGGCGAGATGCAGATACGCAGTATTTT.

Comment on this clonotype: A much larger clone lies one base from this, so it may be a read error. V gene TRBV4-1 combines with J gene TRBJ2-3; D is ambiguous. The CDR3 loop spans 15 amino acids. V lost 0 bases and J 3 bases, leaving 10 bases between the germline ends. CDR1 is MGHRA and CDR2 is YSYEKL in the germline V gene. The CDR3 loop reads CASSQDLGKTDTQYF. In nucleotides, the CDR3 is TGCGCCAGCAGCCAAGATCTGGGGAAAACAGATACGCAGTATTTT.

This clonotype has at least ten counts. The J gene is TRBJ1-6, the V gene TRBV14; D is undetermined. Germline V gives CDR1 SGHDN, CDR2 FVKESK. V was shortened by 10 bases and J by 9 bases, with 16 bases between the two germline ends. This CDR3 spans 13 amino acids. CDR3 residues: CATNRYAGSPLHF. The CDR3 bases are TGTGCCACCAACAGATACGCGGGTTCACCCCTCCACTTT.

Ten or more counts support this clonotype. The V and J genes are TRBV20-1 and TRBJ1-2, with a weak D call TRBD1 (5 bases). This CDR3 comprises 15 residues. V lost 1 base and J 5 bases, leaving 17 bases between the germline ends. Germline V lookup: CDR1 DFQATT, CDR2 SNEGSKA (reference sequence). The CDR3 reads CSARASGGTGYGYTF. For the CDR3, the DNA is TGCAGTGCTAGAGCGTCGGGTGGGACTGGATATGGCTACACCTTC.

In this sample, this clonotype turned up many times. The rearrangement links TRBV7-6 to TRBJ1-2, with TRBD1 matching over 7 bases. Trimming took 0 bases from V and 7 from J; bases not matched to a gene: 20. Germline V CDR1 and CDR2: SGHVS, FNYEAQ. The CDR3 is 19 residues long. The CDR3 DNA sequence: TGTGCCAGCAGCTTAGCTCCGACAAGGGGGCAGGGGCGAGTTGTTGGCTACACCTTC. It encodes CASSLAPTRGQGRVVGYTF.

This clonotype was found a few times. The chain is built from TRBV6-2 or TRBV6-3 and TRBJ2-5; 8 bases fit TRBD1. The CDR3 extends over 16 amino acids. The junction had 14 bases not matched to a gene; V was cut back by 6 bases and J by 5 bases. Germline V CDR1 and CDR2: MNHEY, SVGEGT. Here the CDR3 reads CASRPHLTGVAETQYF. CDR3 nucleotides: TGTGCCAGCAGGCCCCATTTGACAGGGGTCGCCGAGACCCAGTACTTC.

Points on this clonotype: Its ends do not fully match the called genes, so a read error is possible. The chain joins TRBV6-5 to TRBJ1-4; D is uncertain. The CDR3 is 13 residues long. From germline, CDR1 is MNHEY and CDR2 SVGAGI. DNA for the CDR3: TGTGTCAGCAGTTACCGGGCTAATGAAAAACTGTTTTTT. Protein sequence: CVSSYRANEKLFF.

The genes are TRBV27 and TRBJ1-2, with 8 nucleotides matching TRBD1. CDR3 length: 15 residues. The V gene's germline CDR1 is MNHEY and CDR2 SMNVEV (reference sequence). J was trimmed by 4 bases and V by 8 bases; bases with no gene match: 12. The CDR3 here is CASGELQGVGYGYTF. CDR3 DNA: TGTGCCAGCGGTGAATTACAGGGGGTTGGCTATGGCTACACCTTC.

This chain connects TRBV6-5 to TRBJ1-3, with D possibly being TRBD1 (5 bases). V lost 6 bases and J lost 0, with 15 bases in between. Germline assignment: CDR1 MNHEY and CDR2 SVGAGI. There are 16 residues in the CDR3. The CDR3 is CASSPWTPSSGNTIYF. The CDR3 DNA sequence: TGTGCCAGCAGCCCCTGGACACCGAGCTCTGGAAACACCATATATTTT.

A remark on this clonotype: One end of the junction is discordant with germline, which a read error may explain. CDR3 in DNA: TGTGCCAGCAGTCACTCGGGACAGCTTAAGGGTACGCAGTATTTT. It specifies CASSHSGQLKGTQYF. The J gene is TRBJ2-3, the V gene TRBV6-5; 7 bases align to TRBD1. The CDR3 is made up of 15 amino acids. In germline, CDR1 is MNHEY, CDR2 SVGAGI.

This clonotype was seen ten or more times. The J gene is TRBJ2-2, the V gene TRBV12-5; a possible D gene is TRBD2 (6 bases). CDR3 size: 14 residues. Germline lookup yields CDR1 LGHNT and CDR2 FRNRAP. Trimming removed 7 bases from V and 5 bases from J, with 14 bases in between. CDR3 in DNA: TGTGCTAGTGCCCAGGGAGGTTATACCGGGGAGCTGTTTTTT. Protein: CASAQGGYTGELFF.

This clonotype was counted ten times or more. The chain is built from TRBV6-5 and TRBJ2-1, with D tentatively TRBD1 (7 bases). Germline assignment: CDR1 MNHEY and CDR2 SVGAGI. Trimming shortened V by 8 bases and J by 5 bases, and 13 bases separated the two germline ends. This CDR3 is 13 amino acids long. The CDR3 DNA sequence: TGTGCCAGCGGGACTGACAGGGACAATGAGCAGTTCTTC. Amino acids: CASGTDRDNEQFF.

A remark on this clonotype: A much bigger clone sits one base away, suggesting this may be a read error. V gene TRBV5-1 combines with J gene TRBJ2-1, with a possible D match to TRBD1 (5 bases). Germline loops: CDR1 SGHRS, CDR2 YFSETQ. The CDR3 extends over 14 amino acids. The CDR3 bases are TGCGCCAGCGGCTTGGTCCAGCAGGGCAATGAGCAGTTCTTC. Translating gives CASGLVQQGNEQFF.